This TCR beta chain was sequenced for a study of blood T cell repertoires in COVID-19. Across the study: From the United States, Italy and Spain came samples of acute and convalescent COVID-19.

V dropped 5 bases and J dropped 2 bases, with 18 bases sitting between them. Germline CDR1 SEHNR, CDR2 FQNEAQ (reference sequence). This CDR3 is 17 amino acids long. This clone is a singleton in its sample. Sequencing was performed with immunoSEQ multiplex PCR; in TCRdb, only in-frame clones are kept and a portion is missing. Of tens of thousands of clones in the sample, over 75% were seen once. The chain employs TRBV7-9 and TRBJ2-2, with D possibly matching TRBD1 (7 bases). The TCR originated in a middle-aged man with COVID-19, enrolled during active disease. The specimen sequenced was peripheral blood. The CDR3 nucleotides are TGTGCCAGCAGCCCACCCGCAGGGGGGCTTAACACCGGGGAGCTGTTTTTT. Translated, it gives CASSPPAGGLNTGELFF.